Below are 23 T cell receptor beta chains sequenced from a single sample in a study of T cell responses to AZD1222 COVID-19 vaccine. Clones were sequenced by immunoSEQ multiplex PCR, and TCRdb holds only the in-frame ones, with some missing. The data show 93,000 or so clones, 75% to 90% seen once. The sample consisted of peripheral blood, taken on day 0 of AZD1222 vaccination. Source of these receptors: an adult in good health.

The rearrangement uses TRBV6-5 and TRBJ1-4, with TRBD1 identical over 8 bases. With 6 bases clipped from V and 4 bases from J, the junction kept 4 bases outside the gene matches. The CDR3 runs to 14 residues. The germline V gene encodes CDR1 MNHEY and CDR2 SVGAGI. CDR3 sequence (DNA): TGTGCCAGCAGCTCACAGGGGGTTAATGAAAAACTGTTTTTT. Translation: CASSSQGVNEKLFF.

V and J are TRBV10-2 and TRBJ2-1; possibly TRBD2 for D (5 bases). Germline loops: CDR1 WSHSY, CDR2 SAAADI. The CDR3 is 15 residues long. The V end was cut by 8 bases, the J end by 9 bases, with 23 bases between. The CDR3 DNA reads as TGCGCCAGCCGAAGGACTGATAGCTCGTCCGTTGAGCAGTTCTTC. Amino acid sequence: CASRRTDSSSVEQFF.

The CDR3 here is CASSKTSGGYNEQFF. The CDR3 bases are TGTGCCAGCAGCAAAACTAGCGGAGGGTACAATGAGCAGTTCTTC. The chain links TRBV7-3 to TRBJ2-1; 8 bases agree with TRBD2. Germline V gene sequence: CDR1 SGHTA, CDR2 FQGTGA. The CDR3 totals 15 residues. Germline trimming cut 5 bases from V and 4 bases from J; bases unmatched to any gene: 7.

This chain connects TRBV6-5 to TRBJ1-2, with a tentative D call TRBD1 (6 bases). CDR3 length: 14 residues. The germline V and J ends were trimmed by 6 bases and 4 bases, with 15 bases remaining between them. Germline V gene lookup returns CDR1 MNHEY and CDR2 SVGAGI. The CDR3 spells CASRGGGGIYGYTF. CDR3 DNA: TGTGCCAGCAGGGGAGGAGGGGGGATCTATGGCTACACCTTC.

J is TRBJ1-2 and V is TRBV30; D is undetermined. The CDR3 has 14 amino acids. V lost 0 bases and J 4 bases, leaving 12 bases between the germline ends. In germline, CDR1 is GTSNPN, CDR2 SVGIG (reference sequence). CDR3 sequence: CAWSVGAAVYGYTF. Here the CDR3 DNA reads TGTGCCTGGAGTGTAGGCGCAGCAGTCTATGGCTACACCTTC.

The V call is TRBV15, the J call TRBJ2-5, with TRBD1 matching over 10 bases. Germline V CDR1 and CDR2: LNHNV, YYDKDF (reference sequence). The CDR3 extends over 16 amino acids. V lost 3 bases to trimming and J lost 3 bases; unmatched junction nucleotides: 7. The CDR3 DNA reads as TGTGCCACCAGCAGGGAAGACAGGGGGCGGAAAGAGACCCAGTACTTC. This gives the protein CATSREDRGRKETQYF. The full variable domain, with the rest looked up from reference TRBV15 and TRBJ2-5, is DAMVIQNPRYQVTQFGKPVTLSCSQTLNHNVMYWYQQKSSQAPKLLFHYYDKDFNNEADTPDNFQSRRPNTSFCFLDIRSPGLGDTAMYLCATSREDRGRKETQYFGPGTRLLVL.

For the CDR3, the DNA is TGTGCCAGCAGTTACAACCGGGACGGAAACTACGAGCAGTACTTC. Protein product: CASSYNRDGNYEQYF. J is TRBJ2-7 and V is TRBV27; D assignment may be TRBD1 or TRBD2 (5 bases each). The CDR3 loop spans 15 amino acids. V shed 4 bases and J shed 3 bases, with 16 bases lying between them. CDR1 and CDR2 from the germline V gene are MNHEY and SMNVEV (reference sequence).

CDR3 amino acids: CASSLEMGWARVNTIYF. The CDR3 DNA sequence: TGTGCCAGCAGCTTAGAAATGGGGTGGGCTCGAGTAAACACCATATATTTT. The chain recombines TRBV7-8 with TRBJ1-3, with D unclear. The germline gives CDR1 SGHVS, CDR2 FQNEAQ. This CDR3 is 17 amino acids long. V was clipped by 1 base and J by 6 bases, with 19 bases between them.

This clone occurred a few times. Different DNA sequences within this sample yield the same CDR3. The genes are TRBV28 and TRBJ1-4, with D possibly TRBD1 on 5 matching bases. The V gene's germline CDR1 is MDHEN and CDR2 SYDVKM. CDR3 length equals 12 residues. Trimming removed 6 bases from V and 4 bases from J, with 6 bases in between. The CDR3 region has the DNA TGTGCCAGCAGGCAGGGTAATGAAAAACTGTTTTTT. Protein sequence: CASRQGNEKLFF.

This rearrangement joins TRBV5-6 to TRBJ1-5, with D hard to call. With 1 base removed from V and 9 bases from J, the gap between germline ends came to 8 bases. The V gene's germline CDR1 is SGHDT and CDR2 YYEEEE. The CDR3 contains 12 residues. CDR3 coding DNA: TGTGCCAGCAGCTTGCTTCCCGGGCCCCAGCATTTT. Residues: CASSLLPGPQHF. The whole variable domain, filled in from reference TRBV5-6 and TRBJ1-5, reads DAGVTQSPTHLIKTRGQQVTLRCSPKSGHDTVSWYQQALGQGPQFIFQYYEEEERQRGNFPDRFSGHQFPNYSSELNVNALLLGDSALYLCASSLLPGPQHFGDGTRLSIL.

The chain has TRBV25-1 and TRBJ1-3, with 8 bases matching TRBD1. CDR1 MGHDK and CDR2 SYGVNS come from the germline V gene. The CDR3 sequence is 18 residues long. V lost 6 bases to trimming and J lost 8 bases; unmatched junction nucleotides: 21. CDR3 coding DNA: TGTGCCAGCAGGGGAGAAGCCGGGACAGGAGACCGTAGAGACACCATATATTTT. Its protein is CASRGEAGTGDRRDTIYF. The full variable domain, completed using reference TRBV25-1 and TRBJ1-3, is EADIYQTPRYLVIGTGKKITLECSQTMGHDKMYWYQQDPGMELHLIHYSYGVNSTEKGDLSSESTVSRIRTEHFPLTLESARPSHTSQYLCASRGEAGTGDRRDTIYFGEGSWLTVV.

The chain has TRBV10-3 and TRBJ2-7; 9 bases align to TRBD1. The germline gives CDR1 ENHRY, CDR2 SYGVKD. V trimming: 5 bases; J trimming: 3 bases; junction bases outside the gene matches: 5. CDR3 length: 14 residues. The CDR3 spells CAISSGTGIYEQYF. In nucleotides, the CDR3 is TGTGCCATCAGTTCCGGGACAGGGATCTACGAGCAGTACTTC.

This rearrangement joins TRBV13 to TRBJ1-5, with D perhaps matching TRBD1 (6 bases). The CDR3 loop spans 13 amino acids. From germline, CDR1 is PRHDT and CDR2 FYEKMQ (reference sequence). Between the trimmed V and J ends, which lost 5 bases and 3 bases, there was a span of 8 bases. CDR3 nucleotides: TGTGCCAGCAGCGGGGGGCTCAATCAGCCCCAGCATTTT. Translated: CASSGGLNQPQHF.

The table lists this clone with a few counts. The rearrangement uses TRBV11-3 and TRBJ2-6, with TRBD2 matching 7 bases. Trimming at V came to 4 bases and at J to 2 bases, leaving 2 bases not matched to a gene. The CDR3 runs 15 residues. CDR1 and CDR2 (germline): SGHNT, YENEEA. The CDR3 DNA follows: TGTGCCAGCAGCTCGGGGGGAACTGGGGCCAACGTCCTGACTTTC. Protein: CASSSGGTGANVLTF. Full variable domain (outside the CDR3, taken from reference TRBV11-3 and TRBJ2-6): EAGVVQSPRYKIIEKKQPVAFWCNPISGHNTLYWYLQNLGQGPELLIRYENEEAVDDSQLPKDRFSAERLKGVDSTLKIQPAELGDSAVYLCASSSGGTGANVLTFGAGSRLTVL.

This chain's CDR3 is CASSLSGRYEQYF. Here the CDR3 DNA reads TGTGCCAGCAGTTTATCTGGACGCTACGAGCAGTACTTC. V and J are TRBV27 and TRBJ2-7, with D hard to call. The V end was cut by 0 bases, the J end by 3 bases, with 6 bases between. The germline V gene encodes CDR1 MNHEY and CDR2 SMNVEV (reference sequence). The CDR3 runs to 13 residues.

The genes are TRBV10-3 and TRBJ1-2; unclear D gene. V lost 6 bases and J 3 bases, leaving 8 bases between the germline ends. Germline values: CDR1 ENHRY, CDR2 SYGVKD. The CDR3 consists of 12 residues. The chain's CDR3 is CAIRGSYYGYTF. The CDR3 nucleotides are TGTGCCATCAGAGGGTCGTACTATGGCTACACCTTC.

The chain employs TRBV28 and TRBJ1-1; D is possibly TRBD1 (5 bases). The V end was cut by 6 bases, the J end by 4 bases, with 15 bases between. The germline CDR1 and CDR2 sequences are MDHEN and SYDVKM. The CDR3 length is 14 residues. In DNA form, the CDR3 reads TGTGCCAGCAGGGGACGAACACCTTTCACTGAAGCTTTCTTT. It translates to CASRGRTPFTEAFF.

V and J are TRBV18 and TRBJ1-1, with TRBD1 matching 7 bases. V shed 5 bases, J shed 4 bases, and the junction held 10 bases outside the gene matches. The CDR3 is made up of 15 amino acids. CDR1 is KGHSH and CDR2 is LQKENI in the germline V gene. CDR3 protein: CASSSTGLEGTEAFF. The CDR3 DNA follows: TGTGCCAGCTCATCGACAGGGTTAGAGGGCACTGAAGCTTTCTTT.

The CDR3 nucleotides read TGTGCCTGGAGTATGGGGAATCAGCCCCAGCATTTT. Translation gives CAWSMGNQPQHF. The J gene is TRBJ1-5, the V gene TRBV30; unclear D gene. Trimming removed 2 bases from V and 4 bases from J, with 6 bases in between. The CDR3 totals 12 residues. CDR1 and CDR2 (germline): GTSNPN, SVGIG (reference sequence). The variable domain in full, completed from reference TRBV30 and TRBJ1-5, reads SQTIHQWPATLVQPVGSPLSLECTVEGTSNPNLYWYRQAAGRGLQLLFYSVGIGQISSEVPQNLSASRPQDRQFILSSKKLLLSDSGFYLCAWSMGNQPQHFGDGTRLSIL.

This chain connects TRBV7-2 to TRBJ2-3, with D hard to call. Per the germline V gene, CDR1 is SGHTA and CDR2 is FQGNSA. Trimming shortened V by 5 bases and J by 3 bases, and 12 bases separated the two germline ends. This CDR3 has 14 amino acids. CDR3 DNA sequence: TGTGCCAGCAGCATCACCCCCGGGACAGATACGCAGTATTTT. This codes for CASSITPGTDTQYF.

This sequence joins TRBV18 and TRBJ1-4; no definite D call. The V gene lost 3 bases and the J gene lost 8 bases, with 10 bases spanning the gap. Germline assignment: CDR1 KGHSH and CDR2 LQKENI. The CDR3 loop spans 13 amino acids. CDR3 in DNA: TGTGCCAGCTCACCCGGGTCAGAGGAAAAACTGTTTTTT. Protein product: CASSPGSEEKLFF.

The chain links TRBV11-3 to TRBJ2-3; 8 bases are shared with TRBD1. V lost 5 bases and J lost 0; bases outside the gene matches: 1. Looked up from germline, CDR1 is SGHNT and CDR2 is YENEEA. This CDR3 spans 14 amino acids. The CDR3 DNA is TGTGCCAGCAGCCGGACAGGGAGCACAGATACGCAGTATTTT. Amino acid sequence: CASSRTGSTDTQYF.

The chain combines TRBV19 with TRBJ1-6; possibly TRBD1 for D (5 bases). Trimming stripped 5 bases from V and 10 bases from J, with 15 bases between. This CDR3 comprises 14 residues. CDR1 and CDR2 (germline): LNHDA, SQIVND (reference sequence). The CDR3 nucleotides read TGTGCCAGTAGTCTCGGGACGGCGGGGTCACCCCTCCACTTT. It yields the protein CASSLGTAGSPLHF.